Included here is one T cell receptor beta chain sequence, with context. This entry comes from a study of T cells expressing NK-cell markers. Across the study: The study drew TCR beta repertoires from sorted CD3+CD56+NKG2C+, CD3+CD56+NKG2C- and CD3+CD56-NKG2C+ T cells.

The CDR3 is 16 amino acids. The germline V gene encodes CDR1 SGHRS and CDR2 YFSETQ. Reanalyzing the 5' RACE reads, TCRdb keeps one entry per CDR3 protein, without DNA. Its table records roughly 390,000 distinct CDR3 sequences. This TCR was recovered from a woman between 45 and 65 years old in good health. V is TRBV5-1 and J is TRBJ2-1; the TRBD2 assignment by TCRdb is unverifiable without DNA. Sequenced material: blood T cells: a sorted CD56 or NKG2C T cell subset, CD4+ or CD8+ T cells, or bulk PBMC T cells (not recorded which). The chain's CDR3 is CASSLRASGTYNEQFF.